This TCR beta chain was recorded in a study of CD8 T cells in Susac syndrome. General study points: The authors acknowledged that the study's TCR sequencing and HLA analysis involved relatively few individuals.

As for this clonotype: No antigen is known for it.

Random hexamers served to reverse transcribe about 0.45 to 1 ug RNA. TCR beta CDR3 was amplified by immunoSEQ covering 54 Vbeta and 13 Jbeta. TCRdb used MiXCR to reprocess the immunoSEQ multiplex PCR reads, holding one entry per CDR3 protein. The repertoire holds around 270,000 distinct CDR3 sequences, roughly 85% seen once, with approximately 0.2% in the top ten. Control patients had untreated stable or active relapsing-remitting multiple sclerosis by revised McDonald criteria. Negative isolation yielded CD8+ and CD4+ T cells; FACS enriched TEMRA cells. This CDR3 spans 15 amino acids. The ends were cut back, 2 bases at V and 2 bases at J, with 12 bases in the middle. Looked up from germline, CDR1 is MNHEY and CDR2 is SVGAGI.

The chain uses TRBV6-5 and TRBJ1-2, with unresolved D. The specimen was CD8+ T cells from PBMCs. This TCR derives from a human donor with multiple sclerosis. The CDR3 spells CASSYNADLNYGYTF. CDR3 nucleotide sequence: TGTGCCAGCAGTTACAACGCAGATCTAAACTATGGCTACACCTTC.